The subject of this entry is one T cell receptor (beta chain). A much larger clone lies one base from this, so it may be a read error. MiXCR, run by TCRdb on the reads, gives a single entry per CDR3 protein. The sample records 200,000 to 300,000 distinct CDR3 sequences, about 30% being singletons. Trimming stripped 7 bases from V and 6 bases from J, with 19 bases between. The length of the CDR3 is 14 residues. Germline V gene lookup returns CDR1 SGHRS and CDR2 YFSETQ. The data originate from a study of kidney transplant recipient with SARS-CoV-2 infection. This receptor was taken from a young adult male patient who had COVID-19 and was a kidney transplant recipient. The graft donor may account for some of the T cells. The specimen was a blood sample, collected at baseline and on day 111 from a kidney transplant recipient. V and J are TRBV5-1 and TRBJ1-1; tentatively, D is TRBD1 (5 bases). The CDR3 nucleotides read TGCGCCAGCGGCTCAACAGGTAGGGACTCTGAAGCTTTCTTT. Translating it yields CASGSTGRDSEAFF.